These 20 T cell receptor beta chains originate from one sample sequenced in a study of cytomegalovirus exposure and HLA in healthy donors. The PCR employed 60 Vbeta primers together with 13 Jbeta primers. Profiling relied on immunoSEQ multiplex PCR, and the TCRdb table lists in-frame clones only, not all of them. The data hold fewer than 250,000 clones, with approximately 68% observed a single time. Sequenced input: PBMCs. Every receptor here comes from a woman aged 25 to 45 in good health and CMV-seronegative.

The genes are TRBV5-1 and TRBJ1-4, with D unresolved. CDR1 is SGHRS and CDR2 is YFSETQ in the germline V gene. V was clipped by 0 bases and J by 3 bases, with 6 bases between them. The CDR3 contains 14 residues. The CDR3 bases are TGCGCCAGCAGCTTGGACAGCCCTAATGAAAAACTGTTTTTT. It yields the protein CASSLDSPNEKLFF.

The gene calls are TRBV7-2 and TRBJ2-5; D is unclear. The CDR3 extends over 12 amino acids. With 2 bases removed from V and 5 bases from J, the gap between germline ends came to 6 bases. Germline V CDR1 and CDR2: SGHTA, FQGNSA. Written as DNA, the CDR3 is TGTGCCAGCAGCTTATTGGGCGAGACCCAGTACTTC. It codes for CASSLLGETQYF.

The rearrangement links TRBV9 to TRBJ2-7; 9 nucleotides line up with TRBD2. Per the germline V gene, CDR1 is SGDLS and CDR2 is YYNGEE. The CDR3 covers 14 residues. The V gene end was trimmed by 0 bases and the J gene end by 3 bases; junction bases not matched to a gene: 1. The CDR3 loop reads CASSVGSGGYEQYF. DNA of the CDR3: TGTGCCAGCAGCGTAGGTAGCGGGGGCTACGAGCAGTACTTC. Based on the CDR3 plus reference TRBV9 and TRBJ2-7, the full variable domain is DSGVTQTPKHLITATGQRVTLRCSPRSGDLSVYWYQQSLDQGLQFLIQYYNGEERAKGNILERFSAQQFPDLHSELNLSSLELGDSALYFCASSVGSGGYEQYFGPGTRLTVT.

V is TRBV5-1 and J is TRBJ2-7; possibly TRBD1 for D (5 bases). V shed 5 bases and J shed 10 bases, with 13 bases lying between them. Germline V lookup: CDR1 SGHRS, CDR2 YFSETQ. This CDR3 is built from 11 residues. Here the CDR3 reads CASRGEGPQYF. DNA for the CDR3: TGCGCCAGCAGAGGGGAAGGGCCCCAGTACTTC. Together with reference TRBV5-1 and TRBJ2-7, the CDR3 gives the full variable domain: KAGVTQTPRYLIKTRGQQVTLSCSPISGHRSVSWYQQTPGQGLQFLFEYFSETQRNKGNFPGRFSGRQFSNSRSEMNVSTLELGDSALYLCASRGEGPQYFGPGTRLTVT.

The rearrangement uses TRBV6-5 and TRBJ2-7; weak D call: TRBD1 (5 bases). Per germline, CDR1 MNHEY and CDR2 SVGAGI. V was pared by 7 bases and J by 3 bases, with 13 bases between. The CDR3 loop spans 13 amino acids. The CDR3 loop is CASKRREDYEQYF. The DNA for the CDR3 is TGTGCCAGCAAGCGCAGGGAAGACTACGAGCAGTACTTC.

Regarding this clone: At one end the junction does not follow the germline gene, possibly because of a read error. The chain couples TRBV18 to TRBJ2-2; D might be TRBD2 (7 bases). Germline V gene sequence: CDR1 KGHSH, CDR2 LQKENI. This CDR3 spans 15 amino acids. The CDR3 DNA sequence: TGTGCCAGCTCACCCTCCGGGGGGCGTCGCCGGGGAGCTGTTTTT. Its translation: CASSPSGGRRRGAVF.

The gene calls are TRBV27 and TRBJ1-3; 7 nucleotides line up with TRBD1. This CDR3 is built from 15 residues. Germline V gene lookup returns CDR1 MNHEY and CDR2 SMNVEV (reference sequence). V gave up 5 bases and J gave up 2 bases; unmatched junction bases: 6. The CDR3 DNA follows: TGTGCCAGCAGTCCCGGGACAGCCACTGGAAACACCATATATTTT. It translates to CASSPGTATGNTIYF.

V and J are TRBV13 and TRBJ2-1; 11 bases are a match to TRBD2. The V gene's germline CDR1 is PRHDT and CDR2 FYEKMQ (reference sequence). V dropped 5 bases and J dropped 2; count of bases not matched to a gene: 2. The CDR3 sequence is 15 residues long. The CDR3 DNA reads TGTGCCAGCAGCATGGGACTAGCGGCCTACAATGAGCAGTTCTTC. It translates to CASSMGLAAYNEQFF.

The chain links TRBV11-2 to TRBJ1-3, with a tentative D call TRBD1 (5 bases). Trimming took 8 bases from V and 4 from J, leaving 18 bases between them. Germline CDR1 SGHAT, CDR2 FQNNGV. The CDR3 has 15 residues. CDR3 protein: CASSWGVQAGNTIYF. CDR3 coding DNA: TGTGCCAGCTCCTGGGGGGTCCAGGCGGGAAACACCATATATTTT.

The genes are TRBV6-6 and TRBJ1-2; D unclear. V gave up 3 bases and J gave up 5 bases, with 7 bases separating them. Germline V gives CDR1 MNHNY, CDR2 SVGAGI (reference sequence). The CDR3 runs 12 residues. CDR3 in DNA: TGTGCCAGCAGTTATACGGGATATGGCTACACCTTC. Amino acid sequence: CASSYTGYGYTF.

The chain links TRBV15 to TRBJ1-1; D not certain. Looked up from germline, CDR1 is LNHNV and CDR2 is YYDKDF (reference sequence). The germline V and J ends were trimmed by 0 bases and 6 bases, with 14 bases remaining between them. There are 15 residues in the CDR3. CDR3 nucleotides: TGTGCCACCAGCAGAGATGGCGGGAGAGGCGCTGAAGCTTTCTTT. Translating it yields CATSRDGGRGAEAFF.

About this clone: Compared with germline, one end of the junction differs, possibly owing to a read error. The CDR3 DNA is TGTGCCTGGGAACAGGGATCTCACTATGGCTACAACTTC. Amino acids: CAWEQGSHYGYNF. This rearrangement joins TRBV30 to TRBJ1-2; TRBD1 is a possible D gene (6 bases). The CDR3 totals 13 residues. Germline assignment: CDR1 GTSNPN and CDR2 SVGIG (reference sequence). Full variable domain (outside the CDR3, taken from reference TRBV30 and TRBJ1-2): SQTIHQWPATLVQPVGSPLSLECTVEGTSNPNLYWYRQAAGRGLQLLFYSVGIGQISSEVPQNLSASRPQDRQFILSSKKLLLSDSGFYLCAWEQGSHYGYNFGSGTRLTVV.

The chain is built from TRBV6-6 and TRBJ1-4; D may be TRBD1 (5 bases). Germline V gene data show CDR1 as MNHNY and CDR2 as SVGAGI (reference sequence). The CDR3 extends over 13 amino acids. The ends were cut back, 5 bases at V and 6 bases at J, with 10 bases in the middle. Here the CDR3 reads CASSGADYEKLFF. The CDR3 bases are TGTGCCAGCAGTGGGGCGGATTATGAAAAACTGTTTTTT.

This clone was detected only a few times. CDR3 in amino acids: CASSSDRGRGGGPYSFSYNEQFF. DNA of the CDR3: TGTGCCAGCAGCAGTGACAGGGGGCGAGGCGGGGGGCCTTACTCCTTCTCCTACAATGAGCAGTTCTTC. The rearrangement uses TRBV27 and TRBJ2-1; 10 bases map to TRBD1. This CDR3 is 23 amino acids long. Germline values: CDR1 MNHEY, CDR2 SMNVEV (reference sequence). V shed 6 bases, J shed 0 bases, and the junction held 26 bases outside the gene matches.

The count of this clone is one. This sequence joins TRBV27 and TRBJ2-5; D gene ambiguous. The end of the DNA aligns better with TRBJ2-7, so the J call may be wrong. Germline V gives CDR1 MNHEY, CDR2 SMNVEV (reference sequence). This CDR3 has 16 residues. DNA for the CDR3: TGTGCCAGCAGTTCAAGTTTGCGATATCCCTCCTACGAGCAGTACTTC. Protein product: CASSSSLRYPSYEQYF.

The chain combines TRBV5-4 with TRBJ2-3, with D maybe TRBD1 (5 bases). The CDR3 totals 13 residues. The V gene lost 0 bases and the J gene lost 7 bases, with 9 bases spanning the gap. Germline CDR1 is SGHNT and CDR2 is YYREEE (reference sequence). For the CDR3, the DNA is TGTGCCAGCAGCTTGGACAGGCGAAATACGCAGTATTTT. Its protein is CASSLDRRNTQYF.

The CDR3 here is CASSLGSLADSYEQYF. DNA of the CDR3: TGCGCCAGCAGCTTGGGGAGTCTAGCGGACTCCTACGAGCAGTACTTC. The J gene is TRBJ2-7, the V gene TRBV5-1, with 7 bases lining up with TRBD2. This CDR3 is 16 amino acids long. Germline-derived CDR1 and CDR2 are SGHRS and YFSETQ. J was trimmed by 0 bases and V by 0 bases; bases with no gene match: 6.

This chain uses TRBV2 with TRBJ1-2, with D unclear. Germline values: CDR1 SNHLY, CDR2 FYNNEI. V lost 5 bases and J lost 0, with 4 bases in between. The CDR3 totals 12 residues. Here the CDR3 DNA reads TGTGCCAGCAGTACAGCTAACTATGGCTACACCTTC. Translated, it gives CASSTANYGYTF.

The V and J genes are TRBV19 and TRBJ2-1; 9 bases line up with TRBD2. CDR3 length: 17 amino acids. V gave up 2 bases and J gave up 5 bases; unmatched junction bases: 10. Germline CDR1 LNHDA, CDR2 SQIVND (reference sequence). The CDR3: CASSISVSSGANNEQFF. The CDR3 DNA is TGTGCCAGTAGTATAAGCGTGTCTAGCGGGGCCAACAATGAGCAGTTCTTC.

The rearrangement links TRBV27 to TRBJ1-5; D remains unclear. The CDR3 is 14 amino acids. Germline V lookup: CDR1 MNHEY, CDR2 SMNVEV (reference sequence). Trimming cost V 5 bases and J 8 bases, with 16 bases left between them. The CDR3 coding sequence is TGTGCCAGCAGTCCAGGCCGGCCAGACAAGCCCCAGCATTTT. As protein: CASSPGRPDKPQHF.